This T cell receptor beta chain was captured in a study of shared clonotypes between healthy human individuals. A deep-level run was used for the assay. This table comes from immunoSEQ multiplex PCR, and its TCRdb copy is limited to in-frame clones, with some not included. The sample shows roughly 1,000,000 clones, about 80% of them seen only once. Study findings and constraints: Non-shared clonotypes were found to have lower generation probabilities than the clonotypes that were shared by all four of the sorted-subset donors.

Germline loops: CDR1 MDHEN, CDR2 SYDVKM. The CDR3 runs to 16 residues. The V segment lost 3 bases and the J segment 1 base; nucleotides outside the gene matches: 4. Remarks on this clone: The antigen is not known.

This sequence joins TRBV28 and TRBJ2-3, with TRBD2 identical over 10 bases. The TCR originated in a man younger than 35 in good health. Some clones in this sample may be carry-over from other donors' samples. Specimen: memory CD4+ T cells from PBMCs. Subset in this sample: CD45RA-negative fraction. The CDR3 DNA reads TGTGCCAGCAGTTTCCCTAGCGGGAGAGGCACAGATACGCAGTATTTT. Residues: CASSFPSGRGTDTQYF.